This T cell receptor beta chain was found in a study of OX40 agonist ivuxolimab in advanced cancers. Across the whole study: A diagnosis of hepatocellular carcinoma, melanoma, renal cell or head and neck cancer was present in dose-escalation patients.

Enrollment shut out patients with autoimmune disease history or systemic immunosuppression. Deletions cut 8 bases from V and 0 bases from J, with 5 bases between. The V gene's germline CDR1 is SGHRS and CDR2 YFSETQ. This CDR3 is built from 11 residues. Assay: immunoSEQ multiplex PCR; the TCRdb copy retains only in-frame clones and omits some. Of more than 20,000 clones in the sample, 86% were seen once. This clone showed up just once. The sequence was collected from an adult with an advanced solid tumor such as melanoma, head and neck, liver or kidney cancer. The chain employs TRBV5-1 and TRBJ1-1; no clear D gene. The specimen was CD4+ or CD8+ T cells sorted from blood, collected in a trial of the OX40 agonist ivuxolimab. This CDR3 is CASRLNTEAFF. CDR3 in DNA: TGCGCCAGTCGACTGAACACTGAAGCTTTCTTT.